Following are 21 T cell receptor beta chains from one sample sequenced in a study of regulatory T cells in long-lasting Graves disease. CDR3 regions were amplified by Arm-PCR using iRepertoire HTBI primers to build TCR beta libraries. TCRdb passed the multiplex PCR reads through MiXCR, listing each CDR3 protein once. The data contain fewer than 450,000 distinct CDR3 sequences, approximately 16% of them singletons. Noted time point: newly diagnosed GD, antithyroid drugs for less than 3 months. PBMC RNA served as the TCR library source. These data also formed part of another study, on T cells in Graves' hyperthyroidism and ophthalmopathy.

The input for sequencing was peripheral blood mononuclear cells (PBMCs), taken at new diagnosis, from a patient treated with antithyroid drugs. These receptors were obtained from a woman aged 40 to 49 with Graves disease.

This clonotype was picked up many times. The chain uses TRBV18 and TRBJ1-1; a weak D match, TRBD1 (6 bases). Trimming cost V 2 bases and J 4 bases, with 11 bases left between them. Germline lookup yields CDR1 KGHSH and CDR2 LQKENI. The CDR3 has 14 residues. The CDR3 protein is CASSPEQGGTEAFF. CDR3 bases: TGTGCCAGCTCACCAGAACAGGGAGGCACTGAAGCTTTCTTT.

This clonotype was found many times. CDR3 loop: CATSRDTLTGELFF. CDR3 coding DNA: TGTGCCACAAGCCGGGACACCTTAACCGGGGAGCTGTTTTTT. The J gene is TRBJ2-2, the V gene TRBV24-1; weak D call: TRBD1 (6 bases). V was cut by 10 bases and J by 5 bases, with 16 bases left in between. Germline loops: CDR1 KGHDR, CDR2 SFDVKD. The CDR3 totals 14 residues.

This clonotype was counted a few times. An end of the junction differs from the germline gene, which may be a read error. The chain links TRBV12-3 or TRBV12-4 to TRBJ1-5; 7 nucleotides align to TRBD1. The CDR3 sequence is 15 residues long. This CDR3 is CASRLGTVPNQPQHF. CDR3 bases: TGTGCCAGCAGATTAGGGACAGTACCCAATCAGCCCCAGCATTTT.

This rearrangement joins TRBV3-1 to TRBJ1-2; unclear D gene. The CDR3 is 15 residues long. Trimming removed 1 base from V and 2 bases from J, with 11 bases in between. Germline V lookup: CDR1 LGHDT, CDR2 YNNKEL (reference sequence). CDR3 bases: TGTGCCAGCAGCCAAGCGCGGATAGCGAACTATGGCTACACCTTC. Protein product: CASSQARIANYGYTF.

In its sample, this clonotype was seen many times. The rearrangement joins TRBV19 to TRBJ1-2, with TRBD1 matching over 7 bases. Germline values: CDR1 LNHDA, CDR2 SQIVND (reference sequence). This CDR3 is built from 14 residues. The J segment lost 6 bases and the V segment lost 4 bases, leaving 8 bases of the junction unmatched. CDR3 nucleotide sequence: TGTGCCAGTAGTACCCGACAGGGATTGAATGGCTACACCTTC. Translated, it gives CASSTRQGLNGYTF.

This clonotype occurred many times. This chain uses TRBV30 with TRBJ2-5; 11 nucleotides agree with TRBD1. Losses at the gene ends were 4 bases for V and 5 bases for J; bases not matched to a gene: 6. CDR3 size: 14 residues. Germline V lookup: CDR1 GTSNPN, CDR2 SVGIG (reference sequence). The CDR3 coding sequence is TGTGCCTGGACCGGGACAGGGGGAAGGGAGACCCAGTACTTC. Its protein product is CAWTGTGGRETQYF.

This clonotype was counted many times. The chain recombines TRBV12-3 or TRBV12-4 with TRBJ1-2; the D is unclear. V was clipped by 0 bases and J by 6 bases, with 5 bases between them. This CDR3 has 12 residues. This chain's CDR3 is CASSLAGDGYTF. CDR3 bases: TGTGCCAGCAGTTTAGCTGGTGATGGCTACACCTTC.

This clonotype was seen more than once but under ten times. The chain recombines TRBV13 with TRBJ2-7; TRBD1 matches 9 bases. Unmatched junction bases numbered 11, after V lost 9 bases and J lost 5 bases. This CDR3 is built from 14 residues. Looked up from germline, CDR1 is PRHDT and CDR2 is FYEKMQ (reference sequence). DNA for the CDR3: TGTGCCAGTCAACACGGGACAGGGATCAACGAGCAGTACTTC. This encodes CASQHGTGINEQYF.

The table lists this clonotype with many counts. The rearrangement links TRBV18 to TRBJ2-5; D ambiguous. Trimming shortened V by 3 bases and J by 2 bases, and 10 bases separated the two germline ends. This CDR3 comprises 14 residues. CDR1 KGHSH and CDR2 LQKENI come from the germline V gene. The CDR3 is CASSPVNNQETQYF. The CDR3, as DNA: TGTGCCAGCTCACCTGTCAATAATCAAGAGACCCAGTACTTC.

For this clonotype: Just one base apart from a much larger clone, this may be a read error. V usage is TRBV6-2 or TRBV6-3 and J usage is TRBJ1-6; weak D call: TRBD1 (5 bases). Germline V gene lookup returns CDR1 MNHEY and CDR2 SVGEGT. V lost 5 bases to trimming and J lost 9 bases, with 17 bases between them. The CDR3 covers 15 residues. CDR3 residues: CASSHGRANGSPLHF. In nucleotides, the CDR3 is TGTGCCAGCAGTCACGGCAGGGCAAATGGTTCACCCCTCCACTTT.

Many counts were recorded for this clonotype. J is TRBJ2-5 and V is TRBV12-3 or TRBV12-4, with D possibly TRBD1 on 6 matching bases. Trimming took off 6 bases at V and 11 bases at J, with 19 bases between the two ends. This CDR3 is built from 13 residues. The CDR3 region has the DNA TGTGCCAGCAGCCTGCCGAACAGGGATCTTCAGTACTTC. It encodes CASSLPNRDLQYF.

This chain connects TRBV6-1 to TRBJ2-7; TRBD2 agrees at 8 bases. There are 16 residues in the CDR3. V was clipped by 5 bases and J by 6 bases; unmatched bases: 15. CDR1 and CDR2 from the germline V gene are MNHNS and SASEGT. CDR3 DNA: TGTGCCAGCAGTCCTACGAGGGAACGGGAGGGGAGCGAGCAGTACTTC. Protein product: CASSPTREREGSEQYF.

This clonotype was seen repeatedly, ten times or more. The gene calls are TRBV5-1 and TRBJ2-1; 11 bases match TRBD2. The V segment lost 4 bases and the J segment 1 base; nucleotides outside the gene matches: 7. Per the germline V gene, CDR1 is SGHRS and CDR2 is YFSETQ. This CDR3 spans 17 amino acids. The CDR3 sequence: CASSTPIAGGSYNEQFF. The CDR3 bases are TGCGCCAGCAGCACCCCGATAGCGGGAGGGTCCTACAATGAGCAGTTCTTC.

This clonotype was detected ten times or more. The chain joins TRBV7-9 to TRBJ2-7; 12 bases map to TRBD2. This CDR3 region has 16 residues. Unmatched junction bases numbered 11, after V lost 5 bases and J lost 6 bases. Germline V gene sequence: CDR1 SEHNR, CDR2 FQNEAQ (reference sequence). CDR3 amino acids: CASSPPSGRDQGEQYF. CDR3 sequence (DNA): TGTGCCAGCAGCCCACCTAGCGGGAGGGATCAAGGCGAGCAGTACTTC.

As to this clonotype: A much bigger clone sits one base away, suggesting this may be a read error. The rearrangement joins TRBV27 to TRBJ2-1, with TRBD2 matching over 7 bases. The assigned J gene may be wrong: the sequence end matches TRBJ2-5 better. Germline CDR1 and CDR2: MNHEY and SMNVEV (reference sequence). The CDR3 runs to 15 residues. The CDR3, as DNA: TGTGCCAGCAGTTCCGGACTAGGGGTCCAAGAGACCCAGTACTTC. Protein: CASSSGLGVQETQYF.

This clonotype was observed many times. The genes are TRBV5-6 and TRBJ1-1, with D possibly matching TRBD1 (5 bases). The V gene's germline CDR1 is SGHDT and CDR2 YYEEEE. Trimming cost V 5 bases and J 1 base, with 15 bases left between them. The CDR3 is 15 amino acids. CDR3 protein: CASSPSGGGNTEAFF. CDR3 sequence (DNA): TGTGCCAGCAGTCCCTCCGGGGGGGGGAACACTGAAGCTTTCTTT.

This clonotype showed up many times. The V and J genes are TRBV11-3 and TRBJ2-7; D not certain. Germline V gene lookup returns CDR1 SGHNT and CDR2 YENEEA. The CDR3 sequence is 14 residues long. The ends were cut back, 0 bases at V and 2 bases at J, with 8 bases in the middle. In DNA, the CDR3 is TGTGCCAGCAGCTTAGAAGGGCTACCCTACGAGCAGTACTTC. Protein sequence: CASSLEGLPYEQYF. The whole variable domain, filled in from reference TRBV11-3 and TRBJ2-7, reads EAGVVQSPRYKIIEKKQPVAFWCNPISGHNTLYWYLQNLGQGPELLIRYENEEAVDDSQLPKDRFSAERLKGVDSTLKIQPAELGDSAVYLCASSLEGLPYEQYFGPGTRLTVT.

This chain joins TRBV28 and TRBJ2-5; 11 positions match TRBD1. V dropped 0 bases and J dropped 3; count of bases not matched to a gene: 6. This CDR3 is built from 17 residues. Germline V lookup: CDR1 MDHEN, CDR2 SYDVKM. CDR3 residues: CASSLWGPGQGEETQYF. The CDR3 DNA is TGTGCCAGCAGTTTATGGGGGCCGGGACAGGGGGAAGAGACCCAGTACTTC.

This clonotype showed up many times. The chain recombines TRBV12-5 with TRBJ2-7; 9 nucleotides align to TRBD1. The germline V gene has CDR1 LGHNT and CDR2 FRNRAP. The CDR3 is 16 amino acids. V dropped 1 base and J dropped 4; count of bases not matched to a gene: 8. The CDR3 sequence is CASGLGRTGVRYEQYF. In DNA, the CDR3 is TGTGCTAGTGGTTTGGGACGGACAGGGGTCCGATACGAGCAGTACTTC.

Ten or more counts support this clonotype. The chain has TRBV28 and TRBJ1-1; D unresolved. CDR3 size: 15 residues. The germline V and J ends were trimmed by 1 base and 1 base, with 10 bases remaining between them. The germline V gene encodes CDR1 MDHEN and CDR2 SYDVKM. The CDR3 sequence is CASSLSPFRNTEAFF. The CDR3 region has the DNA TGTGCCAGCAGTTTATCCCCGTTTCGGAACACTGAAGCTTTCTTT.

With regard to this clonotype: A single base is all that separates this from a far larger clone, so a read error is likely. The chain employs TRBV7-2 and TRBJ2-5, with D tentatively TRBD2 (5 bases). The CDR3 has 16 amino acids. Germline V lookup: CDR1 SGHTA, CDR2 FQGNSA. The CDR3 region is CGSSLGSRSPIGTQYF. The CDR3 coding sequence is TGTGGCAGCAGCTTAGGGAGCCGGTCCCCTATAGGGACCCAGTACTTC.